The 3 T cell receptor beta chains given below trace back to one sample, sequenced in a study. TCRdb redid the calling of the RT-PCR reads with MiXCR, one entry per CDR3 protein. Found here are 550,000 to 750,000 distinct CDR3 sequences, 12% to 15% of them singletons; the top ten hold roughly 3.9%. Material for sequencing was memory CD4+ T cells from blood. The source of these receptors is a female donor in good health, serving as a healthy control.

The rearrangement links TRBV25-1 to TRBJ1-2; 7 bases match TRBD1. Germline CDR1 and CDR2: MGHDK and SYGVNS. The V and J ends lost 6 bases and 4 bases, in that order; junction bases with no gene match: 8. The CDR3 totals 14 residues. The CDR3 DNA follows: TGTGCCAGCAGGGCCGGAGGGGACAGCTATGGCTACACCTTC. Translated: CASRAGGDSYGYTF.

This clonotype was seen many times. The rearrangement uses TRBV15 and TRBJ2-5; TRBD1 might be the D (5 bases). The CDR3 consists of 15 residues. Trimming shortened V by 2 bases and J by 5 bases, and 15 bases separated the two germline ends. Germline V lookup: CDR1 LNHNV, CDR2 YYDKDF (reference sequence). The CDR3 reads CATSRQGVSLETQYF. DNA of the CDR3: TGTGCCACCAGCAGACAGGGCGTCTCCTTGGAGACCCAGTACTTC.

J is TRBJ2-7 and V is TRBV5-1, with D perhaps matching TRBD1 or TRBD2 (5 bases each). V lost 0 bases to trimming and J lost 7 bases, with 17 bases between them. The germline V gene has CDR1 SGHRS and CDR2 YFSETQ. There are 15 residues in the CDR3. CDR3 in amino acids: CASSLGGVNSIEQYF. The CDR3 DNA sequence: TGCGCCAGCAGCTTGGGAGGGGTAAACTCTATAGAGCAGTACTTC.